This T cell receptor beta chain was captured in a study of cytomegalovirus exposure and HLA in healthy donors. Study as a whole: The approximately 710 first-cohort repertoires and the 130 or so validation repertoires shared the same platform, a later analysis reported. Study-level findings and limits: Across donors, most TCRs were seen rarely, yet some public ones were widespread. In vitro checks showed that three CMV-associated chains really do target CMV antigens.

CDR1 and CDR2 (germline): SNHLY, FYNNEI. This CDR3 is built from 13 residues. V lost 8 bases and J lost 4, with 12 bases in between. Sequencing was performed with immunoSEQ multiplex PCR; in TCRdb, only in-frame clones are kept and a portion is missing. The data contain about 110,000 clones, approximately 96% of them singletons. The donors were members of the validation cohort, which comprised 90 to 150 subjects and was separate from the first cohort of 730 or so subjects. This clone showed up just once. Antigen unknown. The V gene is TRBV2, the J gene TRBJ1-5; TRBD1 might be the D (5 bases). The sequencing input was PBMCs. This sequence originates from a woman aged 18-29 years in good health and CMV-seronegative. Here the CDR3 reads CASEEQENQPQHF. CDR3 sequence (DNA): TGTGCCAGCGAGGAACAGGAAAATCAGCCCCAGCATTTT.